This T cell receptor beta chain appears in the sequencing data of a study of cytomegalovirus exposure and HLA in healthy donors. Regarding the study as a whole: Later analysis indicated greater clonal expansion among HLA-associated TCR beta chains than among equally common other chains. Based on reports, TCR beta sequences accurately predicted HLA-A and HLA-B alleles for most subjects.

The germline V gene has CDR1 KGHSH and CDR2 LQKENI. The CDR3 extends over 13 amino acids. Trimming cost V 6 bases and J 2 bases, with 10 bases left between them. Use of 60 Vbeta and 13 Jbeta primers characterized the PCR. Using immunoSEQ multiplex PCR, the repertoire was profiled, and TCRdb retains in-frame clones only, with some absent. The sample lists roughly 150,000 clones, more than 9.5% occurring once. This clone has only a few counts. Its antigen is not known. Specimen: PBMCs. J is TRBJ2-5 and V is TRBV18; D is possibly TRBD2 (6 bases). This clonotype was obtained from a man aged 50 to 59 in good health and CMV-seronegative. The CDR3 bases are TGTGCCAGCTCCGTAGCGGCTCAAGAGACCCAGTACTTC. Translated: CASSVAAQETQYF.